This is a list of T cell receptor beta chains from one sample in a study of blood T cell repertoires in COVID-19. Repertoires were generated with immunoSEQ multiplex PCR, while TCRdb's copy carries only in-frame clones and drops some. Of about 480,000 clones listed, around 87% are singletons. The specimen sequenced was PBMCs or T cells enriched from blood (not recorded which). These receptors were collected from a woman aged 35 to 49 who had recovered from COVID-19. CDR3s include the opening cysteine and the closing phenylalanine or tryptophan. Expanded clones get a size class; other rows say once, few or many, or leave the size out.

TRBV9 - CASSVELQEQFF
TRBV10-3 - CAITQGTTNYGYTF
TRBV10-2 - CASSEPDQPQHF
TRBV3-1/TRBV3-2 - CASSDRDRGGYTF
TRBV21-1 - CASSKPPIDTGVRNSNQPQHF
TRBV6-2/TRBV6-3 - CASSYALEGQYF
TRBV14 - CASSQDGQGKGYGYTF
TRBV2 few CASSDSTGVSYEQYF
TRBV4-3 - CASSPWTTLSSYGYTF
TRBV24-1 - CATSERGTEQFF
TRBV10-2 - CASRAGNQETQYF
TRBV5-1 - CASKARGLDEAFF
TRBV6-5 - CASRTGSGTEAFF
TRBV10-1 - CASRNVTGIGNTIYF
TRBV7-9 - CASSPQGSGANVLTF
TRBV19 - CASSMRNTEAFF
TRBV29-1 - CSVQGTVYGYTF
TRBV6-2/TRBV6-3 - CASSYSKGPVRGHGYTF
TRBV19 - CASSSSLAGGTDTQYF
TRBV10-2 - CASSDGSVKNTEAFF
TRBV7-2 - CASSPGGLAYEQYF
TRBV29-1 - CSVAGQGNEKLFF
TRBV5-6 - CASSPIQTGLTDTQYF
TRBV7-2 - CASSLRNPEDEQFF
TRBV11-2 - CASSSPGAGLNEQFF
TRBV6-5 - CASTRPGIEAFF
TRBV7-8 - CASSLGYQGESGYTF
TRBV4-1 - CASSPSRQGETQYF